This TCR beta chain was documented in a study of tumor-infiltrating lymphocytes in oesophageal squamous cell carcinoma (dated by TCRdb to 2016 to 2017). The library came from PCR. Reads for this sample came from an Illumina HiSeq 2000. Clones were called with MiXCR by TCRdb after fastp trimmed the public reads at Q25, and only in-frame beta chains were retained. Rows are unified per CDR3 protein, each entry keeping the most common DNA and genes. Across this sample there are about 17,000 distinct CDR3 sequences, with roughly two fifths seen only once. The ten largest clones add up to 18% of the sample. This clonotype was seen more than once but under ten times. Its cognate antigen has yet to be identified. Base quality data are lacking; no much larger clone is found one base away. The CDR3 goes from the cysteine to the phenylalanine over 13 residues. CDR3 DNA only is kept here, 39 bases in frame from base 1. The germline V gene provides CDR1 SGHTA and CDR2 FQGNSA. V and J are truncated by 3 bases and 2 bases respectively, leaving an intervening sequence of 5 bases.

The sequence was collected from a female donor with esophageal squamous cell carcinoma. Recombination joined TRBV7-2 with TRBJ1-5, with the identity of the D gene unclear. The specimen sequenced was normal esophageal tissue next to the tumor. The CDR3 amino acid sequence is: CASSFYRNQPQHF. The sequenced DNA is TGTGCCAGCAGCTTTTACCGCAATCAGCCCCAGCATTTT.